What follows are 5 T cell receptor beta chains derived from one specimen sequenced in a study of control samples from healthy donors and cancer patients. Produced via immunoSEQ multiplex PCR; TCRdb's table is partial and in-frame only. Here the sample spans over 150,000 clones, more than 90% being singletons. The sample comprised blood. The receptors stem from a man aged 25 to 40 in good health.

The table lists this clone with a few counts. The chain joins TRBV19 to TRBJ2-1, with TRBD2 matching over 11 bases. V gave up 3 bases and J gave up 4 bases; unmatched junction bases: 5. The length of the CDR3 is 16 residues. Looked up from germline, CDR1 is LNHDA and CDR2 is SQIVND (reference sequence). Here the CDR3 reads CASSILGTSGYNEQFF. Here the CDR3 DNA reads TGTGCCAGTAGTATCCTTGGGACTAGCGGTTACAATGAGCAGTTCTTC. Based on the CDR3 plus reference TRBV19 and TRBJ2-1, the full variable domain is DGGITQSPKYLFRKEGQNVTLSCEQNLNHDAMYWYRQDPGQGLRLIYYSQIVNDFQKGDIAEGYSVSREKKESFPLTVTSAQKNPTAFYLCASSILGTSGYNEQFFGPGTRLTVL.

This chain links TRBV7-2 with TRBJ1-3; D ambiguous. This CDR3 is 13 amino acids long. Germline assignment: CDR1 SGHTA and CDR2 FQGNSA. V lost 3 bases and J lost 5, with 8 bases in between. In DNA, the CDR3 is TGTGCCAGCAGCTTGTATGAGAGAAACACCATATATTTT. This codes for CASSLYERNTIYF.

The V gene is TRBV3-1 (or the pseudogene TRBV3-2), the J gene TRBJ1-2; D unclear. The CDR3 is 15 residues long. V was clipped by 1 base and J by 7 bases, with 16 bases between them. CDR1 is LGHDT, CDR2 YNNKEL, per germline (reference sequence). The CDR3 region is CASSQGARSPGGYTF. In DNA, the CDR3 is TGTGCCAGCAGCCAAGGGGCCAGGTCGCCGGGTGGCTACACCTTC.

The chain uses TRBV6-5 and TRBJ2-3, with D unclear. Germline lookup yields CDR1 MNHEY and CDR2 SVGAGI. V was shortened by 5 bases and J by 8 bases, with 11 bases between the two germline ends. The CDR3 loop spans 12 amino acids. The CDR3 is CASSQIQGTQYF. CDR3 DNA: TGTGCCAGCAGTCAGATCCAAGGTACGCAGTATTTT.

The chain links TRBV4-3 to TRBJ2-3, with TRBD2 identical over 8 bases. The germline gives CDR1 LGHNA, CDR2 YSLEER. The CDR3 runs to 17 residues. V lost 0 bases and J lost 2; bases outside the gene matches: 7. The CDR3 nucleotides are TGCGCCAGCAGCCAAGACCCCCGGGGGGGTAACACAGATACGCAGTATTTT. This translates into CASSQDPRGGNTDTQYF.